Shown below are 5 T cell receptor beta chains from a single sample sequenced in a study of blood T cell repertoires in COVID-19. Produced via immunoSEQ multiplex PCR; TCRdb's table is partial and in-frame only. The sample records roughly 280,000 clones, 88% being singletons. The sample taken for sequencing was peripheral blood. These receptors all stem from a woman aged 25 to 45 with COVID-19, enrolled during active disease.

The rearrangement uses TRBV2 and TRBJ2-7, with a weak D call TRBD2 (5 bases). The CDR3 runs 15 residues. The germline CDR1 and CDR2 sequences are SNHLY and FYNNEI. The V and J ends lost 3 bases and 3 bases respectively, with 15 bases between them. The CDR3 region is CASSEKDLGFYEQYF. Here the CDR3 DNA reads TGTGCCAGCAGTGAGAAGGACTTAGGGTTCTACGAGCAGTACTTC.

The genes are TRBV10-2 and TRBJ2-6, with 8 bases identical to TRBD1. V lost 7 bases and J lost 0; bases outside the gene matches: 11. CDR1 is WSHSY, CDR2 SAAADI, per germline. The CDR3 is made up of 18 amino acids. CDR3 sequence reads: CASNQPGQEHSGANVLTF. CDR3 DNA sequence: TGCGCCAGCAACCAACCGGGACAGGAACACTCTGGGGCCAACGTCCTGACTTTC.

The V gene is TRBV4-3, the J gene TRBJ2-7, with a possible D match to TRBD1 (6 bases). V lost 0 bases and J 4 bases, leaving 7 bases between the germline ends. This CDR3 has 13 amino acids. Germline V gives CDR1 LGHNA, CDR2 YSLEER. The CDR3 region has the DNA TGCGCCAGCAGCCAAGACAGGGGATACGAGCAGTACTTC. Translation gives CASSQDRGYEQYF.

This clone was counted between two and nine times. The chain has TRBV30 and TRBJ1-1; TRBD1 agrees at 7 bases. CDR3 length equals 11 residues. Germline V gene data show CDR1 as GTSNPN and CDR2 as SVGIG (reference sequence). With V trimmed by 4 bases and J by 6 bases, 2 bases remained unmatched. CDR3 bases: TGTGCCTGGAATGGACAGGCTGAAGCTTTCTTT. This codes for CAWNGQAEAFF.

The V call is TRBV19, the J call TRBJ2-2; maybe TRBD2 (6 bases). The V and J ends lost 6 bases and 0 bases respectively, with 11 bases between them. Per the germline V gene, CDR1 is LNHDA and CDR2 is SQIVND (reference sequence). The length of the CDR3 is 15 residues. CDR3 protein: CASSKTRTNTGELFF. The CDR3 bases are TGTGCCAGTAGCAAGACTAGGACGAACACCGGGGAGCTGTTTTTT.